A selection of T cell receptor beta chains follows, all from one sample in a study of beta chain features in type 1 diabetes. Libraries were prepared by immunoSEQ multiplex PCR; TCRdb keeps only in-frame clonotypes and omits some of them. The sample shows hundreds of thousands of clones, about an eighth of them seen only once. What was sequenced was naive CD4+ T cells from blood. Source of these receptors: a man younger than 35 with type 1 diabetes. The CDR3 runs from the conserved cysteine through the conserved F or W. The order of the fields is V gene, D gene, J gene, CDR3 length, CDR3 protein. A D gene is named only where the DNA matches it firmly.

V: TRBV13
D: TRBD2
J: TRBJ2-7
length: 15
CDR3: CASSSGAGGGYEQYF

V: TRBV2
D: .
J: TRBJ1-1
length: 13
CDR3: CASSEIGSTEAFF

V: TRBV18
D: TRBD2
J: TRBJ2-7
length: 13
CDR3: CASSLLGGNEQYF

V: TRBV7-9
D: TRBD1
J: TRBJ2-7
length: 14
CDR3: CASSSQGSLYEQYF

V: TRBV7-2
D: .
J: TRBJ1-2
length: 16
CDR3: CASSAPETGLLDGYTF

V: TRBV11-2
D: .
J: TRBJ2-5
length: 15
CDR3: CASSQGTTRQETQYF

V: TRBV30
D: .
J: TRBJ2-2
length: 14
CDR3: CAWSVQGGTGELFF

V: TRBV19
D: .
J: TRBJ2-1
length: 10
CDR3: CASGFSEQFF

V: TRBV2
D: .
J: TRBJ1-6
length: 15
CDR3: CASSFQGNYNSPLHF

V: TRBV7-2
D: TRBD2
J: TRBJ2-2
length: 16
CDR3: CASSLIPLLAAGELFF

V: TRBV14
D: TRBD2
J: TRBJ2-5
length: 16
CDR3: CASSQDLLAGEETQYF

V: TRBV13
D: .
J: TRBJ2-3
length: 16
CDR3: CASSFRTAGPTDTQYF

V: TRBV11-2
D: .
J: TRBJ1-1
length: 15
CDR3: CASSLVGRGATEAFF

V: TRBV1
D: .
J: TRBJ2-1
length: 17
CDR3: CTSSQVGGLSSYNEQFF

V: TRBV28
D: .
J: TRBJ1-6
length: 13
CDR3: CASRRGPNSPLHF

V: TRBV7-9
D: .
J: TRBJ1-5
length: 12
CDR3: CASQYINQPQHF

V: TRBV6-5
D: TRBD1
J: TRBJ1-2
length: 16
CDR3: CASSYSLGQGYYGYTF

V: TRBV19
D: .
J: TRBJ2-6
length: 17
CDR3: CASSIDRRGSGANVLTF

V: TRBV7-9
D: .
J: TRBJ2-3
length: 14
CDR3: CASSLSDLGDTQYF

V: TRBV7-9
D: .
J: TRBJ1-2
length: 13
CDR3: CASSLEAHYGYTF

V: TRBV15
D: .
J: .
length: 11
CDR3: CATSTYYEQYF

V: TRBV6-6
D: .
J: TRBJ1-1
length: 14
CDR3: CASSPENVFGKAFF

V: TRBV30
D: .
J: TRBJ2-2
length: 15
CDR3: CAWSRAGLGTGELFF

V: TRBV5-1
D: TRBD1
J: TRBJ1-1
length: 14
CDR3: CASSRDRVNTEAFF

V: TRBV6-1
D: .
J: TRBJ1-6
length: 13
CDR3: CASTEWAHSPLHF

V: TRBV5-1
D: .
J: TRBJ1-4
length: 14
CDR3: CASSLSGAGEKLFF

V: TRBV7-9
D: .
J: TRBJ1-2
length: 13
CDR3: CASSLVGSGGYTF

V: TRBV28
D: .
J: TRBJ1-2
length: 13
CDR3: CASSLERYYGYTF

V: TRBV4-2
D: .
J: TRBJ1-4
length: 13
CDR3: CASSQSLNEKLFF

V: TRBV5-6
D: TRBD1
J: TRBJ2-7
length: 16
CDR3: CASTFFDRDSSYEQYF

V: TRBV7-9
D: .
J: TRBJ2-1
length: 15
CDR3: CASSSTHPRNNEQFF

V: TRBV28
D: TRBD1
J: TRBJ2-7
length: 15
CDR3: CASSPPGQVAYEQYF

V: TRBV19
D: TRBD1
J: TRBJ2-7
length: 12
CDR3: CASSIDRAEQYF

V: TRBV7-2
D: TRBD1
J: TRBJ2-1
length: 15
CDR3: CASSLAWSGGFEQFF

V: TRBV2
D: .
J: TRBJ1-5
length: 15
CDR3: CASSESEQGGQPQHF

V: TRBV29-1
D: TRBD2
J: TRBJ2-4
length: 14
CDR3: CSVVSGDSKNIQYF

V: TRBV15
D: .
J: TRBJ2-1
length: 15
CDR3: CATSRGDTVGNEQFF

V: TRBV2
D: .
J: TRBJ2-3
length: 12
CDR3: CASSVDIDTQYF

V: TRBV20-1
D: .
J: TRBJ2-7
length: 11
CDR3: CSAAQGDEQYF

V: TRBV20-1
D: .
J: TRBJ2-7
length: 10
CDR3: CSAISNEQYF

V: TRBV18
D: .
J: TRBJ2-4
length: 15
CDR3: CASSPLRGDKNIQYF

V: TRBV7-2
D: .
J: TRBJ2-1
length: 16
CDR3: CASSLGASRFYNEQFF

V: TRBV2
D: .
J: TRBJ1-1
length: 14
CDR3: CASSPTEMNTEAFF

V: TRBV7-9
D: TRBD1
J: TRBJ1-4
length: 14
CDR3: CASSSTGSNEKLFF

V: TRBV5-1
D: .
J: TRBJ2-7
length: 16
CDR3: CASSLGAGGTTYEQYF

V: TRBV7-9
D: .
J: TRBJ2-3
length: 12
CDR3: CASSFVGDTQYF

V: TRBV5-1
D: .
J: TRBJ2-1
length: 14
CDR3: CASSSSRWYNEQFF

V: TRBV7-2
D: TRBD1
J: TRBJ2-3
length: 16
CDR3: CASLRTGALLGDTQYF

V: TRBV2
D: .
J: TRBJ2-3
length: 14
CDR3: CASLGQKITDTQYF

V: TRBV5-1
D: .
J: TRBJ2-1
length: 14
CDR3: CASSLEEWDNEQFF

V: TRBV18
D: .
J: TRBJ2-7
length: 15
CDR3: CASSPPALRVSEQYF

V: TRBV13
D: TRBD1
J: TRBJ1-1
length: 16
CDR3: CASSPRTGAGNTEAFF

V: TRBV7-9
D: .
J: TRBJ2-5
length: 15
CDR3: CASTGQLGNWETQYF

V: TRBV5-1
D: .
J: TRBJ2-2
length: 14
CDR3: CASKEQGGTGELFF

V: TRBV7-2
D: TRBD2
J: TRBJ2-1
length: 14
CDR3: CASSLAGGPKEQFF